A single sample is the source of the 19 T cell receptor beta chains below, sequenced in a study of OX40 agonist ivuxolimab in advanced cancers. Clones were sequenced by immunoSEQ multiplex PCR, and TCRdb holds only the in-frame ones, with some missing. This sample has approximately 77,000 clones, with approximately 90% found just once. This specimen was CD4+ or CD8+ T cells sorted from blood, taken in a trial of the OX40 agonist ivuxolimab. The receptor set was obtained from an adult with an advanced solid tumor such as melanoma, head and neck, liver or kidney cancer.

The chain has TRBV6-5 and TRBJ2-7; possibly TRBD2 for D (5 bases). This CDR3 region has 15 residues. V shed 6 bases and J shed 3 bases, with 18 bases lying between them. Germline CDR1 is MNHEY and CDR2 is SVGAGI. The CDR3 protein is CASRRNPPGNYEQYF. The CDR3 DNA follows: TGTGCCAGCAGACGCAACCCCCCGGGAAACTACGAGCAGTACTTC.

This rearrangement joins TRBV18 to TRBJ2-7, with D maybe TRBD2 (6 bases). Germline values: CDR1 KGHSH, CDR2 LQKENI. The CDR3 spans 15 residues. V lost 4 bases and J 6 bases, leaving 19 bases between the germline ends. For the CDR3, the DNA is TGTGCCAGCTCACGGCGGGACCAACGAGGGATCGAGCAGTACTTC. Protein: CASSRRDQRGIEQYF.

V usage is TRBV18 and J usage is TRBJ2-2; 7 bases are shared with TRBD1. With V trimmed by 4 bases and J by 6 bases, 8 bases remained unmatched. The germline V gene encodes CDR1 KGHSH and CDR2 LQKENI. CDR3 length: 15 amino acids. CDR3 sequence (DNA): TGTGCCAGCTCACTGGTGACAGGGAAAGCCGGGGAGCTGTTTTTT. This codes for CASSLVTGKAGELFF.

The J gene is TRBJ2-1, the V gene TRBV10-3, with unresolved D. The germline V gene has CDR1 ENHRY and CDR2 SYGVKD. Trimming removed 6 bases at V and 0 bases at J, with 6 bases between. This CDR3 has 13 residues. DNA of the CDR3: TGTGCCATCAGAGATCGCTCCTACAATGAGCAGTTCTTC. Translation gives CAIRDRSYNEQFF.

The chain joins TRBV15 to TRBJ1-5; D not resolved. CDR1 LNHNV and CDR2 YYDKDF come from the germline V gene (reference sequence). There are 14 residues in the CDR3. V was cut by 0 bases and J by 4 bases, with 7 bases left in between. CDR3 loop: CATSRDRQNQPQHF. Written as DNA, the CDR3 is TGTGCCACCAGCAGAGATAGGCAGAATCAGCCCCAGCATTTT.

This sequence joins TRBV6-5 and TRBJ2-3; maybe TRBD2 (6 bases). This CDR3 is built from 14 residues. Germline V gives CDR1 MNHEY, CDR2 SVGAGI. Trimming left V 4 bases short and J 3 bases short, with 11 bases between. The CDR3 spells CASSSWGETDTQYF. The CDR3 nucleotides read TGTGCCAGCAGTTCCTGGGGGGAGACAGATACGCAGTATTTT.

This chain uses TRBV7-3 with TRBJ2-7; 9 nucleotides line up with TRBD1. Germline CDR1 is SGHTA and CDR2 is FQGTGA. V lost 5 bases to trimming and J lost 4 bases; unmatched junction nucleotides: 6. The length of the CDR3 is 14 residues. CDR3 DNA sequence: TGTGCCAGCAGCCCTGGACAGGGGCAGTACGAGCAGTACTTC. Amino acids: CASSPGQGQYEQYF.

With respect to this clone: At one of its ends the junction is not consistent with the germline gene, which may arise from a read error. This chain joins TRBV7-7 and TRBJ2-1, with 14 bases fitting TRBD2. The CDR3 loop spans 16 amino acids. Germline loops: CDR1 SSHAT, CDR2 FNYEAQ (reference sequence). As DNA, the CDR3 is TGTGCTAGCAGCTTAGGGGGACTAGCGGGAGTCGATGAGCAGTTCTTC. Its protein is CASSLGGLAGVDEQFF. The complete variable domain, with remaining parts taken from reference TRBV7-7 and TRBJ2-1, reads GAGVSQSPRYKVTKRGQDVTLRCDPISSHATLYWYQQALGQGPEFLTYFNYEAQPDKSGLPSDRFSAERPEGSISTLTIQRTEQRDSAMYRCASSLGGLAGVDEQFFGPGTRLTVL.

This chain links TRBV20-1 with TRBJ2-1; the D is unclear. The CDR3 is 11 residues long. V was pared by 0 bases and J by 9 bases, with 6 bases between. Germline V CDR1 and CDR2: DFQATT, SNEGSKA (reference sequence). The CDR3 bases are TGCAGTGCTAGAGATCGAGTTGAGCAGTTCTTC. Its protein is CSARDRVEQFF.

This chain joins TRBV18 and TRBJ2-3, with 7 bases aligning to TRBD1. V lost 2 bases and J lost 1; bases outside the gene matches: 12. Germline CDR1 reads KGHSH; CDR2 reads LQKENI. The CDR3 covers 18 residues. The CDR3 DNA follows: TGTGCCAGCTCACCAACCCAAGGGACAGATAAGGGCACAGATACGCAGTATTTT. It is translated as CASSPTQGTDKGTDTQYF.

The rearrangement joins TRBV28 to TRBJ2-4; D uncertain. The V gene's germline CDR1 is MDHEN and CDR2 SYDVKM. V lost 6 bases to trimming and J lost 8 bases, with 20 bases between them. The CDR3 sequence is 15 residues long. CDR3 coding DNA: TGTGCCAGCAGCCCTCCCGGCCACAAGGGATACATTCAGTACTTC. It codes for CASSPPGHKGYIQYF.

The rearrangement links TRBV19 to TRBJ1-5; TRBD1 is a possible D gene (5 bases). Deletions cut 3 bases from V and 5 bases from J, with 11 bases between. Germline V CDR1 and CDR2: LNHDA, SQIVND (reference sequence). This CDR3 comprises 14 residues. Written as DNA, the CDR3 is TGTGCCAGTAGTATTGGGACTACCGATCAGCCCCAGCATTTT. Protein product: CASSIGTTDQPQHF. Full variable domain (missing parts from reference TRBV19 and TRBJ1-5): DGGITQSPKYLFRKEGQNVTLSCEQNLNHDAMYWYRQDPGQGLRLIYYSQIVNDFQKGDIAEGYSVSREKKESFPLTVTSAQKNPTAFYLCASSIGTTDQPQHFGDGTRLSIL.

In its sample, this clone was seen once. The V and J genes are TRBV11-1 and TRBJ1-1, with unresolved D. The V end was cut by 5 bases, the J end by 2 bases, with 15 bases between. This CDR3 contains 15 residues. Germline V gene sequence: CDR1 SGHAT, CDR2 FQDESV (reference sequence). The CDR3 DNA reads TGTGCCAGCAGCACTCAGACCCCGGGCAACACTGAAGCTTTCTTT. It codes for CASSTQTPGNTEAFF. The full variable domain, completed using reference TRBV11-1 and TRBJ1-1, is EAEVAQSPRYKITEKSQAVAFWCDPISGHATLYWYRQILGQGPELLVQFQDESVVDDSQLPKDRFSAERLKGVDSTLKIQPAELGDSAMYLCASSTQTPGNTEAFFGQGTRLTVV.

The chain combines TRBV5-1 with TRBJ2-1, with D possibly TRBD2 on 5 matching bases. The V gene lost 0 bases and the J gene lost 7 bases, with 14 bases spanning the gap. This CDR3 has 15 amino acids. Germline CDR1 is SGHRS and CDR2 is YFSETQ. The DNA of the CDR3 is TGCGCCAGCAGCTTGGGTTTCGGGGATCGTAATGAGCAGTTCTTC. Its protein product is CASSLGFGDRNEQFF.

The rearrangement uses TRBV4-1 and TRBJ1-4; a possible D gene is TRBD1 (6 bases). V was shortened by 4 bases and J by 5 bases, with 14 bases between the two germline ends. The CDR3 is 15 residues long. In germline, CDR1 is MGHRA, CDR2 YSYEKL. CDR3 coding DNA: TGCGCCAGCAGCCCCCCCACGAGGGGGAATGAAAAACTGTTTTTT. Protein product: CASSPPTRGNEKLFF.

Regarding this clone: Relative to the germline gene, one junction end is altered; a read error may explain this. CDR3 amino acids: CASRVQVYTPNF. The CDR3 DNA reads TGTGCCAGCAGGGTCCAGGTATACACTCCTAATTTT. The V gene is TRBV2, the J gene TRBJ2-3; D not resolved. This CDR3 region has 12 residues. Germline V lookup: CDR1 SNHLY, CDR2 FYNNEI.

The chain uses TRBV10-1 and TRBJ2-1; possibly TRBD2 for D (5 bases). This CDR3 is built from 15 residues. V lost 0 bases, J lost 8 bases, and 14 bases lay in between. Germline V gene lookup returns CDR1 WNHNN and CDR2 SYGVQD (reference sequence). CDR3 in DNA: TGCGCCAGCAGTGAGTCGACTCGGGGTCGCGATGAGCAGTTCTTC. This encodes CASSESTRGRDEQFF.

V gene TRBV27 combines with J gene TRBJ2-5; 9 bases are a match to TRBD2. The J segment lost 5 bases and the V segment lost 4 bases, leaving 8 bases of the junction unmatched. The CDR3 is 15 residues long. Germline CDR1 MNHEY, CDR2 SMNVEV (reference sequence). The CDR3 coding sequence is TGTGCCAGCAGTTCTCTCGCTAGCGGGGAGGAGACCCAGTACTTC. Protein sequence: CASSSLASGEETQYF.

V and J are TRBV7-3 and TRBJ2-1; a weak D match, TRBD1 (5 bases). This CDR3 comprises 15 residues. Germline lookup yields CDR1 SGHTA and CDR2 FQGTGA. V was trimmed by 1 base and J by 8 bases, leaving 15 bases between them. The CDR3 coding sequence is TGTGCCAGCAGCTTAAGGGCAGGGTCGCCGGATGAGCAGTTCTTC. Translating it yields CASSLRAGSPDEQFF.